This T cell receptor (beta chain) was sequenced in a study of cytotoxic CD8 clonotypes in ibrutinib-treated CLL. V was shortened by 1 base and J by 10 bases, with 14 bases between the two germline ends. CDR3 length: 15 amino acids. From germline, CDR1 is MNHNY and CDR2 SVGAGI (reference sequence). The source of about 2 micrograms of genomic DNA for TCR beta libraries was cryopreserved PBMCs. The method was immunoSEQ multiplex PCR; TCRdb's version includes in-frame clones alone and lacks a portion of them. The profile shows 35,000 to 45,000 clones, 49% of them singletons. The TCR sequence derives from a human donor with chronic lymphocytic leukemia. Sequencing used PBMCs, obtained before ibrutinib treatment. This sequence joins TRBV6-6 and TRBJ1-6, with TRBD1 as a possible D gene (5 bases). The CDR3 DNA reads TGTGCCAGCAGTTACTTGGAGGGGCTAGCATCACCCCTCCACTTT. Its translation: CASSYLEGLASPLHF.